These 21 T cell receptor beta chains share one sample of origin, sequenced in a study of graft-versus-host responses after intestinal transplantation. Assay: immunoSEQ multiplex PCR; the TCRdb copy retains only in-frame clones and omits some. The table lists tens of thousands of clones, roughly 87% of them singletons. The specimen comprised PBMCs, sampled about 38 months after transplant. All receptors come from a human patient who received an intestinal transplant, so some T cells may come from the graft donor.

In its sample, this clone was seen a few times. At the DNA level, this CDR3 is encoded by other sequences in the same sample as well. The chain joins TRBV6-1 to TRBJ2-5; 9 positions match TRBD2. The germline gives CDR1 MNHNS, CDR2 SASEGT. J lost 5 bases, V lost 4 bases, and 8 bases had no gene match. This CDR3 has 15 residues. The CDR3 nucleotides are TGTGCCAGCAGTGGAGGGGCGGGGGGGCCGGAGACCCAGTACTTC. Protein: CASSGGAGGPETQYF.

V usage is TRBV6-6 and J usage is TRBJ2-3; 9 bases map to TRBD2. The V segment lost 6 bases and the J segment 8 bases; nucleotides outside the gene matches: 12. The CDR3 runs to 15 residues. Germline CDR1 is MNHNY and CDR2 is SVGAGI (reference sequence). CDR3 loop: CASSHPAGGPTTQYF. The CDR3 DNA is TGTGCCAGCAGCCACCCGGCGGGAGGGCCAACTACGCAGTATTTT.

The chain joins TRBV15 to TRBJ2-5, with 8 bases matching TRBD2. This CDR3 has 17 residues. The V and J ends lost 3 bases and 5 bases, in that order; junction bases with no gene match: 14. Germline V gene lookup returns CDR1 LNHNV and CDR2 YYDKDF (reference sequence). The CDR3 reads CATSRGMASGRGETQYF. CDR3 coding DNA: TGTGCCACCAGCAGGGGTATGGCTAGCGGGCGTGGGGAGACCCAGTACTTC.

This chain connects TRBV18 to TRBJ2-7; 10 positions match TRBD1. Per germline, CDR1 KGHSH and CDR2 LQKENI. V shed 5 bases and J 2 bases; nucleotides not matched to a gene: 12. The CDR3 is 17 residues long. CDR3 coding DNA: TGTGCCAGCTCAACGAACTCAGCAGGGACAGGGGCCTACGAGCAGTACTTC. The encoded protein is CASSTNSAGTGAYEQYF.

This chain uses TRBV28 with TRBJ2-1; D ambiguous. Germline V CDR1 and CDR2: MDHEN, SYDVKM. The CDR3 consists of 13 residues. V lost 6 bases and J lost 2, with 8 bases in between. The CDR3, as DNA: TGTGCCAGCAGGACTGACACCTACAATGAGCAGTTCTTC. Translation gives CASRTDTYNEQFF.

The chain uses TRBV27 and TRBJ2-7, with 10 bases identical to TRBD1. V trimming: 8 bases; J trimming: 3 bases; junction bases outside the gene matches: 4. This CDR3 has 13 residues. Germline V lookup: CDR1 MNHEY, CDR2 SMNVEV (reference sequence). CDR3 sequence reads: CASRQGAGYEQYF. The CDR3 coding sequence is TGTGCCAGCCGACAGGGGGCTGGCTACGAGCAGTACTTC.

This chain connects TRBV4-1 to TRBJ1-1, with TRBD1 identical over 7 bases. The CDR3 consists of 15 residues. With V trimmed by 2 bases and J by 5 bases, 8 bases remained unmatched. Germline V gives CDR1 MGHRA, CDR2 YSYEKL. The CDR3 loop reads CASSQRGRGRTEAFF. The DNA of the CDR3 is TGCGCCAGCAGCCAACGGGGCAGGGGGAGGACTGAAGCTTTCTTT.

V is TRBV7-6 and J is TRBJ1-6, with 7 bases aligning to TRBD1. Germline V gene lookup returns CDR1 SGHVS and CDR2 FNYEAQ. This CDR3 contains 15 residues. V was pared by 4 bases and J by 7 bases, with 7 bases of the junction left unmatched. Here the CDR3 DNA reads TGTGCCAGCAGCTCGGAGACAGGGCGAAATTCACCCCTCCACTTT. Residues: CASSSETGRNSPLHF.

This clone was seen a few times. The V and J genes are TRBV30 and TRBJ2-6; no definite D call. This CDR3 spans 13 amino acids. CDR1 GTSNPN and CDR2 SVGIG come from the germline V gene (reference sequence). V was shortened by 1 base and J by 0 bases, with 1 base between the two germline ends. CDR3 residues: CAWSASGANVLTF. The CDR3 region has the DNA TGTGCCTGGAGTGCCTCTGGGGCCAACGTCCTGACTTTC.

The rearrangement joins TRBV2 to TRBJ2-1; TRBD1 matches 7 bases. The CDR3 runs to 15 residues. V gave up 2 bases and J gave up 6 bases; unmatched junction bases: 7. CDR1 is SNHLY, CDR2 FYNNEI, per germline. In nucleotides, the CDR3 is TGTGCCAGCAGTGAACAGGGGGATAGGCCCAATGAGCAGTTCTTC. Encoded protein: CASSEQGDRPNEQFF.

This rearrangement joins TRBV6-1 to TRBJ1-1; the D gene is possibly TRBD1 (6 bases). Germline V gives CDR1 MNHNS, CDR2 SASEGT. V was pared by 5 bases and J by 1 base, with 11 bases between. The CDR3 loop spans 14 amino acids. As DNA, the CDR3 is TGTGCCAGCAGTCCGGGACATGCGAACACTGAAGCTTTCTTT. Protein product: CASSPGHANTEAFF.

The J gene is TRBJ2-1, the V gene TRBV28, with 7 positions matching TRBD2. CDR1 is MDHEN, CDR2 SYDVKM, per germline. The V and J ends lost 2 bases and 8 bases, in that order; junction bases with no gene match: 0. The length of the CDR3 is 12 residues. CDR3 region: CASSLAGDEQFF. The CDR3 DNA follows: TGTGCCAGCAGTTTAGCGGGAGATGAGCAGTTCTTC.

The chain recombines TRBV12-5 with TRBJ1-5; 9 bases agree with TRBD1. With 7 bases clipped from V and 6 bases from J, the junction kept 4 bases outside the gene matches. The CDR3 loop spans 13 amino acids. Germline CDR1 and CDR2: LGHNT and FRNRAP. The CDR3 nucleotides are TGTGCTAGTGCCTTGACAGGGGGTCAGCCCCAGCATTTT. Residues: CASALTGGQPQHF.

The chain employs TRBV14 and TRBJ1-4; D remains unclear. Per the germline V gene, CDR1 is SGHDN and CDR2 is FVKESK. V was cut by 0 bases and J by 1 base, with 6 bases left in between. The CDR3 covers 15 residues. CDR3 nucleotides: TGTGCCAGCAGCCAAGATCTGGGAACTAATGAAAAACTGTTTTTT. Translating it yields CASSQDLGTNEKLFF.

The V and J genes are TRBV6-4 and TRBJ1-2; D gene uncertain. Trimming removed 6 bases at V and 1 base at J, with 27 bases between. CDR1 is MRHNA, CDR2 SNTAGT, per germline. The CDR3 is made up of 19 amino acids. DNA for the CDR3: TGTGCCAGCAGCGCCCCAGGCCAAGGGAGGTCTCGGGATAACTATGGCTACACCTTC. Its translation is CASSAPGQGRSRDNYGYTF.

This clone occurred once. The chain has TRBV18 and TRBJ2-5; D remains ambiguous. CDR1 KGHSH and CDR2 LQKENI come from the germline V gene. The CDR3 is 12 residues long. With 1 base removed from V and 3 bases from J, the gap between germline ends came to 3 bases. The CDR3 bases are TGTGCCAGCTCACCACGGAAAGAGACCCAGTACTTC. It translates to CASSPRKETQYF.

The chain uses TRBV5-1 and TRBJ2-3; D gene uncertain. Germline loops: CDR1 SGHRS, CDR2 YFSETQ. The V end lost 0 bases, the J end lost 4 bases, and 9 bases lay between the germline ends. The CDR3 totals 14 residues. The CDR3, as DNA: TGCGCCAGCAGCTTGGCGTCCTCTTCAGATACGCAGTATTTT. Translating gives CASSLASSSDTQYF.

This chain connects TRBV21-1 to TRBJ2-3. TRBV21-1 is a pseudogene locus. This CDR3 is 13 amino acids long. In DNA, the CDR3 is TGTGCCAGCAGCAAAAGGGGGGAGGATACGCAGTATTTT. Its protein is CASSKRGEDTQYF.

The chain recombines TRBV7-3 with TRBJ2-7; 10 bases are shared with TRBD1. The length of the CDR3 is 14 residues. After removal of 3 bases from V and 3 bases from J, the junction contained 2 bases not matched to a gene. Germline-derived CDR1 and CDR2 are SGHTA and FQGTGA. The CDR3 DNA sequence: TGTGCCAGCAGCTTCTGGACAGGGGGCTACGAGCAGTACTTC. It is translated as CASSFWTGGYEQYF.

This chain joins TRBV19 and TRBJ2-7; perhaps TRBD2 as D (6 bases). The CDR3 extends over 15 amino acids. Germline CDR1 is LNHDA and CDR2 is SQIVND (reference sequence). V lost 5 bases to trimming and J lost 3 bases, with 17 bases between them. Written as DNA, the CDR3 is TGTGCCAGTAGTTCTGGGCCGGTGGAGGGCTACGAGCAGTACTTC. Protein sequence: CASSSGPVEGYEQYF.

This sequence joins TRBV6-6 and TRBJ2-1; the match to TRBD1 covers 8 bases. The CDR3 extends over 14 amino acids. Germline assignment: CDR1 MNHNY and CDR2 SVGAGI (reference sequence). V trimming: 6 bases; J trimming: 4 bases; junction bases outside the gene matches: 5. The CDR3 DNA sequence: TGTGCCAGCAGCGCGGACAGGGCTTACAATGAGCAGTTCTTC. Protein sequence: CASSADRAYNEQFF.